This entry concerns a single TCR beta chain. Clones were sequenced by immunoSEQ multiplex PCR, and TCRdb holds only the in-frame ones, with some missing. This table has roughly 76,000 clones, approximately 90% appearing once. This specimen belongs to a study of blood T cell repertoires in COVID-19. Study-level background: Collection of acute and convalescent COVID-19 samples took place in the United States, Italy and Spain.

The CDR3 runs 16 residues. Germline CDR1 is LGHNA and CDR2 is YSLEER. J gave up 6 bases and V 0 bases, and 8 bases lay outside the gene matches. Sequenced: peripheral blood. The TCR originated in a man under 40 with acute or convalescent COVID-19. The J gene is TRBJ2-1, the V gene TRBV4-3; 7 bases align to TRBD1. The CDR3 DNA follows: TGCGCCAGCAGCCAAGATTTGAGGACAGGTGCCAATGAGCAGTTCTTC. Protein product: CASSQDLRTGANEQFF.